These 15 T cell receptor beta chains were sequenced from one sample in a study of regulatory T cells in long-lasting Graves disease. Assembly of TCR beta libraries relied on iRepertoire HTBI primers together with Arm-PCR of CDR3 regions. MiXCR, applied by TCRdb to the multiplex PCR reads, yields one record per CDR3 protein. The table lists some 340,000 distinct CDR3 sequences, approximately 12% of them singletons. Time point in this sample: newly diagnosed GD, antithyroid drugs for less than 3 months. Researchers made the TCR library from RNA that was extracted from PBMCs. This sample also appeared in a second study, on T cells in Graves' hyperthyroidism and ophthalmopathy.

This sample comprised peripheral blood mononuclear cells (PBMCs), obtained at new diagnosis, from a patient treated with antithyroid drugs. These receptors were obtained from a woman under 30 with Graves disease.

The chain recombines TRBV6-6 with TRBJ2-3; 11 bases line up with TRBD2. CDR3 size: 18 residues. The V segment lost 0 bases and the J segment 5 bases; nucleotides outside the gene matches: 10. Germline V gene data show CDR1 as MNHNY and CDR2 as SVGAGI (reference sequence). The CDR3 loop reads CASSYSSELAGERDTQYF. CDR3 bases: TGTGCCAGCAGTTACTCGAGTGAACTAGCGGGAGAGCGAGATACGCAGTATTTT.

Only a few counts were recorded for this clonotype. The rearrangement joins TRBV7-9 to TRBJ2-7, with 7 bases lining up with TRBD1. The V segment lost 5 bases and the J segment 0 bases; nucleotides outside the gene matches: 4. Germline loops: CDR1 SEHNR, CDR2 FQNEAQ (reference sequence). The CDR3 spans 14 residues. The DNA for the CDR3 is TGTGCCAGCAGCAAATGGGACAGCTCCTACGAGCAGTACGTC. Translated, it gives CASSKWDSSYEQYV.

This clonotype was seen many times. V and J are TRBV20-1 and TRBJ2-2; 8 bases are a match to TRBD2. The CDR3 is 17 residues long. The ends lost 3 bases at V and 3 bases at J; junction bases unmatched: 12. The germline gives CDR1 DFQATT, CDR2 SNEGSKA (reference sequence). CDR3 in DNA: TGCAGTGCTAGTGCGGGAGGCCCCCTAACCTACACCGGGGAGCTGTTTTTT. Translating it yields CSASAGGPLTYTGELFF.

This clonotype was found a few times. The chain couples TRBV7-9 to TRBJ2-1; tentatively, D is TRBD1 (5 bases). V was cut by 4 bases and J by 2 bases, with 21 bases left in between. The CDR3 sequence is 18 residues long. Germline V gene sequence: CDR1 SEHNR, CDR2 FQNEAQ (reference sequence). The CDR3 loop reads CASSSSTRFRRAYNEQFF. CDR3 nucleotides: TGTGCCAGCAGCTCCAGTACCCGTTTCCGCAGGGCCTACAATGAGCAGTTCTTC.

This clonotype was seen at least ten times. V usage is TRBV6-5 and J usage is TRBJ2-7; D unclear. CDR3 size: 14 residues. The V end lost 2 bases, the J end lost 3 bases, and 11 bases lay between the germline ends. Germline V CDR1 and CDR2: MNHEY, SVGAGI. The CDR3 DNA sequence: TGTGCCAGCAGTTACCGGGCGGAAAGCTACGAGCAGTACGTC. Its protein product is CASSYRAESYEQYV.

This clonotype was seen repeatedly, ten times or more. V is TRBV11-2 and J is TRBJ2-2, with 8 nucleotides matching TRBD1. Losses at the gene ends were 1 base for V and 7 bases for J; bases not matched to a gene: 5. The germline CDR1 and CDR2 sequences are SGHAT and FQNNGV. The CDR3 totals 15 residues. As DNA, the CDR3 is TGTGCCAGCAGCTTAGGACAGGGGTTTGACGGGGAGCTGTTTTTT. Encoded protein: CASSLGQGFDGELFF.

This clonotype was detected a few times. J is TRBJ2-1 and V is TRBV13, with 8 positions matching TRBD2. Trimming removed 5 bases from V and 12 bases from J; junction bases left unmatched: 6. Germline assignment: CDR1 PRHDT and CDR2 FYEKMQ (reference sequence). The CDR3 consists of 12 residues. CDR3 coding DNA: TGTGCCAGCAGCCGCGATAGCGGGGCGCAGTTCTTC. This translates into CASSRDSGAQFF.

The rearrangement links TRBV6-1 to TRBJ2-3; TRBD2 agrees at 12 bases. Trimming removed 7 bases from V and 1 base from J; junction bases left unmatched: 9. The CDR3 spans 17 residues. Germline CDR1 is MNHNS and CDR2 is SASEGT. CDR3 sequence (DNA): TGTGCCAGCACCTTACTCAGACTAGCGGGAGGCACAGATACGCAGTATTTT. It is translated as CASTLLRLAGGTDTQYF.

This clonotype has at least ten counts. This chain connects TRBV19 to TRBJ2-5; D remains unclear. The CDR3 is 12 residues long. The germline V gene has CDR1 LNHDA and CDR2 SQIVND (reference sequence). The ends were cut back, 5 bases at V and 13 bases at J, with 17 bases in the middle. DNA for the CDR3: TGTGCCAGTAGTGCCAATTCCCCGAAGGTGTACTTC. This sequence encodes CASSANSPKVYF.

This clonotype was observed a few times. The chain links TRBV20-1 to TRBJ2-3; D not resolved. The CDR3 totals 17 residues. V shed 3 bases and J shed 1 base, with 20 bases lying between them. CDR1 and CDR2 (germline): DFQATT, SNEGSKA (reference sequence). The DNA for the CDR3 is TGCAGTGCTAGGGGATGGTCTACGGCGGTTGGCACAGATACGCAGTATTTT. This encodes CSARGWSTAVGTDTQYF.

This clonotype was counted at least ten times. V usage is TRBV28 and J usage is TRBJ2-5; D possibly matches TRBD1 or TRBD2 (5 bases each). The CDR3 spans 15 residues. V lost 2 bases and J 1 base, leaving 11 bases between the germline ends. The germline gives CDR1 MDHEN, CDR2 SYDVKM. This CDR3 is CASSLGGSSQETQYF. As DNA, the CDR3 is TGTGCCAGCAGTTTAGGGGGAAGTAGCCAAGAGACCCAGTACTTC.

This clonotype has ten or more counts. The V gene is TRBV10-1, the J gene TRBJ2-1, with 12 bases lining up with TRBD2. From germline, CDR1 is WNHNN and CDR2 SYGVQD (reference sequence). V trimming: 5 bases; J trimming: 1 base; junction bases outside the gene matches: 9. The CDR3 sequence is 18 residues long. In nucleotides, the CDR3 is TGCGCCAGCAGTCCAGGGAGGACTAGCGGGATATCCTACAATGAGCAGTTCTTC. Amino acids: CASSPGRTSGISYNEQFF.

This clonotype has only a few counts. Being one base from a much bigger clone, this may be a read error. The CDR3 protein is CASTNRGGAAYGYTF. The CDR3 bases are TGTGCCAGCACAAATCGGGGGGGAGCGGCCTATGGCTACACCTTC. V gene TRBV12-3 or TRBV12-4 combines with J gene TRBJ1-2, with D perhaps TRBD1 (5 bases). V was shortened by 7 bases and J by 4 bases, with 19 bases between the two germline ends. This CDR3 comprises 15 residues.

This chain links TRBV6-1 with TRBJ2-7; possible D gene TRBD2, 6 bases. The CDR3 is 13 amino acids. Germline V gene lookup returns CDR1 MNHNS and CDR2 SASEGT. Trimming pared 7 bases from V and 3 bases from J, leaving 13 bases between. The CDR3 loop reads CASTYRENYEQYV. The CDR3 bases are TGTGCCAGCACCTACCGGGAGAACTACGAGCAGTACGTC.

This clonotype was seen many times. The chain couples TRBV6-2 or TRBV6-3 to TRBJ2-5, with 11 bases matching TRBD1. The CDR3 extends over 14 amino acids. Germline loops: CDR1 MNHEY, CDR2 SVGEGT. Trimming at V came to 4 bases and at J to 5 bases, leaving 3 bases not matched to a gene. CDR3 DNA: TGTGCCAGCAGTTGGACAGGGGGCCGGGAGACCCAGTACTTC. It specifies CASSWTGGRETQYF.